This T cell receptor (beta chain) was observed in a study of blood T cell repertoires in COVID-19. Study details: Samples of COVID-19 (acute and convalescent) were obtained from the United States, Italy and Spain. The analysed material was cDNA or gDNA that came from T cells, B-cell-depleted T cells, or PBMCs.

Profiling relied on immunoSEQ multiplex PCR, and the TCRdb table lists in-frame clones only, not all of them. The table records 250,000 to 350,000 clones, around nine tenths of them present only once. The CDR3 runs 17 residues. The chain couples TRBV21-1 to TRBJ2-1; the tabulated D call, TRBD2, remains unverified against the DNA. TRBV21-1 has pseudogene status. The TCR originated in a woman aged 40 to 50 who had recovered from COVID-19. Specimen: PBMCs or T cells enriched from blood (not recorded which). Written as DNA, the CDR3 is TGTGCCAGCAGCAAAGAGGTCGAGGGACTAGCGGCCAATGAGCAGTTCTTC. Translated: CASSKEVEGLAANEQFF.